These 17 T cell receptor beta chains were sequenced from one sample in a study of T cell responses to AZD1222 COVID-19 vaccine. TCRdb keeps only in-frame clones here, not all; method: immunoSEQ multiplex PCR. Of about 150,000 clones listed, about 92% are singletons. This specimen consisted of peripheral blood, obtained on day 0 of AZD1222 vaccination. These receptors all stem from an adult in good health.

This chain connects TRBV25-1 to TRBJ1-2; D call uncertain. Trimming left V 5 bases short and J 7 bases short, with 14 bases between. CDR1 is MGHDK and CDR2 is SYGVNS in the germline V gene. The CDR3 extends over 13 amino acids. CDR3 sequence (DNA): TGTGCCAGCAGTTCCCCGGGAAAGGGTGGCTACACCTTC. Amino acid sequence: CASSSPGKGGYTF.

CDR3 sequence (DNA): TGTGCCAGCAGTTATATAGGACTAGCGGCCACAGATACGCAGTATTTT. Encoded protein: CASSYIGLAATDTQYF. The rearrangement joins TRBV6-5 to TRBJ2-3, with 10 bases lining up with TRBD2. The junction had 5 bases not matched to a gene; V was cut back by 3 bases and J by 2 bases. Germline lookup yields CDR1 MNHEY and CDR2 SVGAGI. This CDR3 comprises 16 residues.

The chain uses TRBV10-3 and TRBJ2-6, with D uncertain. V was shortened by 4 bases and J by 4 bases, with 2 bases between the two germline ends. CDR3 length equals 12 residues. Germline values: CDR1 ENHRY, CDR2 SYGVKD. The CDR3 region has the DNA TGTGCCATCAGTGCGGGGGCCAACGTCCTGACTTTC. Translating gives CAISAGANVLTF.

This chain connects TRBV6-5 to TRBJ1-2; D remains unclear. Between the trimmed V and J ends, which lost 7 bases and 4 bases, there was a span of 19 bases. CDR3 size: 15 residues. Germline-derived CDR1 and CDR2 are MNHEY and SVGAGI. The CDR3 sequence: CASNQLGRLGYGYTF. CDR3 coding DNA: TGTGCCAGCAACCAACTGGGGAGGTTAGGCTATGGCTACACCTTC.

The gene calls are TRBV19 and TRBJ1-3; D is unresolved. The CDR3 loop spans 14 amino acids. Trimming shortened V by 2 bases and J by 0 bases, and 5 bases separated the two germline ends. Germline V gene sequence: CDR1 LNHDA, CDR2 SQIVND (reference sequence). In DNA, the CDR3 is TGTGCCAGTAGTATACTTCTCTCTGGAAACACCATATATTTT. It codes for CASSILLSGNTIYF.

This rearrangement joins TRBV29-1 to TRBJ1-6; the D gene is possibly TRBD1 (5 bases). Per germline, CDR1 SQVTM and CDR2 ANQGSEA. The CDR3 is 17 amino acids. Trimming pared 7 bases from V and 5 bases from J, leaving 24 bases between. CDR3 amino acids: CSARDLPRVGNNSPLHF. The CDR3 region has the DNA TGCAGCGCCCGGGACTTACCTAGGGTCGGGAATAATTCACCCCTCCACTTT.

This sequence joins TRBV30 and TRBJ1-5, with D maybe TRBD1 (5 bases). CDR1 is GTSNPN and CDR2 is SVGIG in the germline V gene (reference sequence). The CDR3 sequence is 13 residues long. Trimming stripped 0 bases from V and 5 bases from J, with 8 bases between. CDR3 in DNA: TGTGCCTGGAGTGTAGGGGCTGATCAGCCCCAGCATTTT. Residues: CAWSVGADQPQHF.

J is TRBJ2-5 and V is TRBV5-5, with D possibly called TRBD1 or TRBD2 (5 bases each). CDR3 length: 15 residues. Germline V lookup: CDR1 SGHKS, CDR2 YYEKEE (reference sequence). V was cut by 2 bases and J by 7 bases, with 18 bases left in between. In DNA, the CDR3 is TGTGCCAGCAGCTTCCAAGGTAGCGCTGGGGGGACCCAGTACTTC. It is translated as CASSFQGSAGGTQYF. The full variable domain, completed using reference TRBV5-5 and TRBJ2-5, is DAGVTQSPTHLIKTRGQQVTLRCSPISGHKSVSWYQQVLGQGPQFIFQYYEKEERGRGNFPDRFSARQFPNYSSELNVNALLLGDSALYLCASSFQGSAGGTQYFGPGTRLLVL.

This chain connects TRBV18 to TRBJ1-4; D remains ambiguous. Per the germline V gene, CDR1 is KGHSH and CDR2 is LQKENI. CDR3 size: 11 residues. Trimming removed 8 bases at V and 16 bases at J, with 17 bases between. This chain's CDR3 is CASATALVEFF. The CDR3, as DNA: TGTGCCAGCGCTACAGCCTTGGTAGAGTTTTTT.

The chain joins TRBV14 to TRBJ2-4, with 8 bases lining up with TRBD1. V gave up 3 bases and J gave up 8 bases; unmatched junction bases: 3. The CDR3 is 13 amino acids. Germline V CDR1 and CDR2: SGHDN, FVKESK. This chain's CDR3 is CASSQDRADIQYF. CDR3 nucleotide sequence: TGTGCCAGCAGCCAGGACAGGGCTGACATTCAGTACTTC.

The CDR3 is CASRPRQGAVYGYTF. The CDR3 DNA reads as TGTGCCAGCAGGCCCAGACAGGGGGCGGTCTATGGCTACACCTTC. The chain is built from TRBV28 and TRBJ1-2; the match to TRBD1 covers 10 bases. J lost 4 bases, V lost 6 bases, and 8 bases had no gene match. Germline-derived CDR1 and CDR2 are MDHEN and SYDVKM. This CDR3 contains 15 residues.

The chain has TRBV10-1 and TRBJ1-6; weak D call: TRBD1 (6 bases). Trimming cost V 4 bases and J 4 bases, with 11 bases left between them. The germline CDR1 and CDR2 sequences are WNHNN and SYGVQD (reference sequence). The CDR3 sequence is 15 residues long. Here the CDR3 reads CASSATGAYNSPLHF. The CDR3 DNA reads TGCGCCAGCAGTGCGACGGGGGCATATAATTCACCCCTCCACTTT.

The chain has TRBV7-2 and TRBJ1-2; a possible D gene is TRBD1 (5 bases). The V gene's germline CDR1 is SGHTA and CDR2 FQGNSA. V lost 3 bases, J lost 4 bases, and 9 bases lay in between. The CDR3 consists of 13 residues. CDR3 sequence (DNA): TGTGCCAGCAGCTTCAAAAGGGGCTATGGCTACACCTTC. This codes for CASSFKRGYGYTF.

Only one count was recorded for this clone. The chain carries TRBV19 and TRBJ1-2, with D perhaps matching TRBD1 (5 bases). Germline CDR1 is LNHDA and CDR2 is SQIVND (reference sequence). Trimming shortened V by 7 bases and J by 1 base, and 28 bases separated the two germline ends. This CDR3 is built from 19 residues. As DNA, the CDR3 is TGTGCCAGTACCCCGATCTCCAGGACAAACACCCCTTATAACTATGGCTACACCTTC. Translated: CASTPISRTNTPYNYGYTF.

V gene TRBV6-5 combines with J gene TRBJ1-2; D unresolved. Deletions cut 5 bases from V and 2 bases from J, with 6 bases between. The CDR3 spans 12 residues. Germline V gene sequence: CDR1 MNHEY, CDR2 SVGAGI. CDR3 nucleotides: TGTGCCAGCAGTATCCCCAACTATGGCTACACCTTC. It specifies CASSIPNYGYTF.

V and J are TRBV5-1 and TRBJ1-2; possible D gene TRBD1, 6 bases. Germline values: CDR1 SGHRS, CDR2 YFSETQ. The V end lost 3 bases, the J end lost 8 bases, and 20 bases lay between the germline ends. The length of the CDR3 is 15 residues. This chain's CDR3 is CASSYRDNLYIGYTF. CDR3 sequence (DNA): TGCGCCAGCAGCTATCGGGACAACCTCTATATCGGCTACACCTTC. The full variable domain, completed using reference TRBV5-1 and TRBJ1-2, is KAGVTQTPRYLIKTRGQQVTLSCSPISGHRSVSWYQQTPGQGLQFLFEYFSETQRNKGNFPGRFSGRQFSNSRSEMNVSTLELGDSALYLCASSYRDNLYIGYTFGSGTRLTVV.

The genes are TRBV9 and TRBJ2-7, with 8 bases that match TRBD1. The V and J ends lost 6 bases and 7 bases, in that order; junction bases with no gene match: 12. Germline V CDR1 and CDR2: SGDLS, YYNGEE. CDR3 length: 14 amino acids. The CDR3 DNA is TGTGCCAGCACCCCGGACAGGGTCGGTGGGGAGCAGTACTTC. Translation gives CASTPDRVGGEQYF.